Listed here are 29 T cell receptor beta chains from one sample, sequenced in a study of T cells expressing NK-cell markers. TCRdb reprocessed the 5' RACE reads and reports one entry per CDR3 protein, with no DNA. The sample has some 450,000 distinct CDR3 sequences. The sample was blood T cells: a sorted CD56 or NKG2C T cell subset, CD4+ or CD8+ T cells, or bulk PBMC T cells (not recorded which). The receptors originated from a woman between 18 and 69 years old in good health.

J is TRBJ1-5 and V is TRBV20-1; TCRdb lists TRBD1, though no DNA is available to test this call. The CDR3 has 13 residues. CDR1 and CDR2 from the germline V gene are DFQATT and SNEGSKA (reference sequence). This chain's CDR3 is CSAETGAGGPQHF.

CDR3 loop: CASRGRGALRNEQFF. V is TRBV11-2 and J is TRBJ2-1; without DNA, the TCRdb call of TRBD1 cannot be checked. CDR1 and CDR2 from the germline V gene are SGHAT and FQNNGV. This CDR3 has 15 residues.

The V call is TRBV4-3, the J call TRBJ2-5; the TCRdb call, TRBD2, lacks DNA for checking. This CDR3 has 17 amino acids. The germline CDR1 and CDR2 sequences are LGHNA and YSLEER. CDR3 in amino acids: CASSQDVPSGSQETQYF.

This chain connects TRBV12-3 or TRBV12-4 to TRBJ2-2. The CDR3 has 12 residues. CDR3 loop: CASRSGTGELFF.

This chain connects TRBV4-2 to TRBJ1-5; TCRdb indicates TRBD1, and absent DNA this call remains unverified. From germline, CDR1 is LGHNA and CDR2 YNFKEQ. The CDR3 runs 18 residues. CDR3 amino acids: CASSTRDRGAYGNQPQHF.

V gene TRBV29-1 combines with J gene TRBJ2-3; TCRdb designates TRBD2, a call that cannot be tested without DNA. The germline gives CDR1 SQVTM, CDR2 ANQGSEA. CDR3 length equals 15 residues. CDR3: CSAAASSGGSDTQYF.

The rearrangement links TRBV7-9 to TRBJ2-1; the D call of TRBD2 rests on TCRdb alone, since no DNA is present to check it. The CDR3 consists of 13 residues. Looked up from germline, CDR1 is SEHNR and CDR2 is FQNEAQ (reference sequence). CDR3 loop: CASRGGLINEQFF. The whole variable domain, remainder taken from reference TRBV7-9 and TRBJ2-1, is DTGVSQNPRHKITKRGQNVTFRCDPISEHNRLYWYRQTLGQGPEFLTYFQNEAQLEKSRLLSDRFSAERPKGSFSTLEIQRTEQGDSAMYLCASRGGLINEQFFGPGTRLTVL.

The chain is built from TRBV5-4 and TRBJ2-3; TCRdb lists TRBD1, though no DNA is available to test this call. CDR1 SGHNT and CDR2 YYREEE come from the germline V gene (reference sequence). The CDR3 spans 14 residues. Here the CDR3 reads CASSLGGAPDTQYF.

The chain employs TRBV11-1 and TRBJ2-1; the TCRdb call, TRBD2, lacks DNA for checking. Germline CDR1 SGHAT, CDR2 FQDESV (reference sequence). The CDR3 runs 18 residues. The CDR3 sequence is CASSLASGTSGGKNEQFF.

The V call is TRBV6-5, the J call TRBJ2-5; TCRdb picks TRBD1, but there is no DNA to check that call. From germline, CDR1 is MNHEY and CDR2 SVGAGI. The CDR3 covers 14 residues. The CDR3 here is CASQLSLTGETQYF.

The rearrangement links TRBV9 to TRBJ2-1; checking the TCRdb D call of TRBD2 is not possible without DNA. Per germline, CDR1 SGDLS and CDR2 YYNGEE. The CDR3 sequence is 14 residues long. The CDR3 here is CASSVSGSLNEQFF. The full variable domain, its missing parts supplied by reference TRBV9 and TRBJ2-1, is DSGVTQTPKHLITATGQRVTLRCSPRSGDLSVYWYQQSLDQGLQFLIQYYNGEERAKGNILERFSAQQFPDLHSELNLSSLELGDSALYFCASSVSGSLNEQFFGPGTRLTVL.

V is TRBV6-1 and J is TRBJ1-2; TCRdb gives TRBD1 as the D gene, but with no DNA this cannot be confirmed. Germline V gene sequence: CDR1 MNHNS, CDR2 SASEGT. The CDR3 has 16 amino acids. The CDR3 spells CASSQGQALANYGYTF.

The rearrangement links TRBV5-6 to TRBJ2-1. This CDR3 spans 13 amino acids. Germline assignment: CDR1 SGHDT and CDR2 YYEEEE. CDR3 region: CASSFTHRHEQFF.

This chain uses TRBV4-1 with TRBJ1-2; TCRdb's assignment of TRBD1 cannot be checked, as there is no DNA. The CDR3 is 15 residues long. Germline loops: CDR1 MGHRA, CDR2 YSYEKL. The CDR3 region is CASSQVTGTGYGYTF.

V gene TRBV5-5 combines with J gene TRBJ2-3; TCRdb's D call, TRBD2, is unchecked because there is no DNA. The CDR3 sequence is 18 residues long. The V gene's germline CDR1 is SGHKS and CDR2 YYEKEE (reference sequence). The CDR3 sequence: CASSYGTSGGAPTDTQYF.

This chain uses TRBV7-2 with TRBJ1-1; TCRdb outputs TRBD1, but without DNA this stays unchecked. The CDR3 spans 14 residues. Germline CDR1 and CDR2: SGHTA and FQGNSA. This CDR3 is CASTLSYRVTEAFF.

This chain connects TRBV14 to TRBJ2-1; the D gene TCRdb calls, TRBD2, cannot be checked with no DNA. CDR3 size: 23 residues. Germline V gives CDR1 SGHDN, CDR2 FVKESK. The CDR3: CASSHPWGARTSGKGWRVNEQFF. The full variable domain, in which reference TRBV14 and TRBJ2-1 provide the parts outside the CDR3, is EAGVTQFPSHSVIEKGQTVTLRCDPISGHDNLYWYRRVMGKEIKFLLHFVKESKQDESGMPNNRFLAERTGGTYSTLKVQPAELEDSGVYFCASSHPWGARTSGKGWRVNEQFFGPGTRLTVL.

The gene calls are TRBV3-1 and TRBJ2-3; TCRdb names TRBD2, which stays unverified in the absence of DNA. The CDR3 covers 16 residues. Germline CDR1 LGHDT, CDR2 YNNKEL (reference sequence). CDR3 protein: CASSLRATSPADTQYF.

The J gene is TRBJ1-3, the V gene TRBV4-1. Germline V gene lookup returns CDR1 MGHRA and CDR2 YSYEKL. The CDR3 sequence is 16 residues long. CDR3 region: CASSRLGGSGENTIYF.

The CDR3: CASSLRTLSEQFF. The V call is TRBV7-9, the J call TRBJ2-1; without DNA, the TCRdb call of TRBD1 cannot be checked. The CDR3 runs to 13 residues. The germline CDR1 and CDR2 sequences are SEHNR and FQNEAQ (reference sequence).

This chain joins TRBV6-5 and TRBJ1-6. The germline V gene has CDR1 MNHEY and CDR2 SVGAGI. This CDR3 is 14 amino acids long. The CDR3 is CASSYDSNGSPLHF.

The chain employs TRBV24-1 and TRBJ2-1; TCRdb's D call, TRBD2, is unchecked because there is no DNA. This CDR3 is built from 15 residues. Germline CDR1 and CDR2: KGHDR and SFDVKD. CDR3 in amino acids: CATSGASRPNNEQFF.

The chain links TRBV9 to TRBJ1-4. CDR3 size: 14 residues. Germline V CDR1 and CDR2: SGDLS, YYNGEE. Here the CDR3 reads CASSVAATNEKLFF. Together with reference TRBV9 and TRBJ1-4, the CDR3 gives the full variable domain: DSGVTQTPKHLITATGQRVTLRCSPRSGDLSVYWYQQSLDQGLQFLIQYYNGEERAKGNILERFSAQQFPDLHSELNLSSLELGDSALYFCASSVAATNEKLFFGSGTQLSVL.

The V and J genes are TRBV24-1 and TRBJ2-2; without DNA, the TCRdb call of TRBD1 cannot be checked. CDR3 length: 16 amino acids. CDR1 and CDR2 from the germline V gene are KGHDR and SFDVKD. The CDR3 is CATSDPDTSNTGELFF.

The chain recombines TRBV9 with TRBJ2-7; TCRdb gives TRBD1 as the D gene, but with no DNA this cannot be confirmed. This CDR3 is 15 amino acids long. Looked up from germline, CDR1 is SGDLS and CDR2 is YYNGEE. The CDR3 sequence: CASSVGGGGSYEQYF.

The chain links TRBV7-9 to TRBJ2-5; the D call of TRBD1 rests on TCRdb alone, since no DNA is present to check it. CDR1 and CDR2 (germline): SEHNR, FQNEAQ (reference sequence). This CDR3 comprises 15 residues. CDR3 amino acids: CASSLRTDSRETQYF.

The CDR3: CASSPPVVGTLDEKLFF. The V gene is TRBV18, the J gene TRBJ1-4; TCRdb indicates TRBD1, and absent DNA this call remains unverified. Germline V gene sequence: CDR1 KGHSH, CDR2 LQKENI. The CDR3 is 17 residues long.

This chain uses TRBV20-1 with TRBJ2-3; absent DNA, TCRdb's TRBD2 call cannot be checked. The CDR3 is made up of 15 amino acids. Germline CDR1 DFQATT, CDR2 SNEGSKA (reference sequence). CDR3 protein: CSAQSSGGAADTQYF.

The rearrangement joins TRBV20-1 to TRBJ2-2. This CDR3 has 14 amino acids. Per germline, CDR1 DFQATT and CDR2 SNEGSKA (reference sequence). This CDR3 is CSVHGRQNTGELFF.